The 19 T cell receptor beta chains presented below share a single source sample, sequenced in a study of blood T cell repertoires in COVID-19. Sequenced by immunoSEQ multiplex PCR; TCRdb stores in-frame clones only, minus some. The data show around 250,000 clones, with around nine tenths seen just once and 9.5% to 13% held by the top ten. Sequencing was carried out using peripheral blood. The source is a woman aged 70-85 years with COVID-19, enrolled during active disease.

The genes are TRBV19 and TRBJ1-1; a weak D match, TRBD1 (6 bases). Trimming cost V 5 bases and J 5 bases, with 15 bases left between them. This CDR3 comprises 14 residues. Germline CDR1 LNHDA, CDR2 SQIVND (reference sequence). Written as DNA, the CDR3 is TGTGCCAGTAGTGGAACAGGGACGAGGACTGAAGCTTTCTTT. It codes for CASSGTGTRTEAFF.

V gene TRBV4-2 combines with J gene TRBJ2-7; TRBD1 matches 10 bases. The CDR3 has 16 residues. Germline lookup yields CDR1 LGHNA and CDR2 YNFKEQ. The J segment lost 9 bases and the V segment lost 3 bases, leaving 14 bases of the junction unmatched. The CDR3 here is CASSQHRDRGPTGQYF. CDR3 DNA sequence: TGTGCCAGCAGCCAGCATAGGGACAGGGGCCCGACGGGGCAGTACTTC.

The J gene is TRBJ2-5, the V gene TRBV19, with 7 positions matching TRBD2. J gave up 0 bases and V 6 bases, and 7 bases lay outside the gene matches. CDR1 and CDR2 (germline): LNHDA, SQIVND (reference sequence). This CDR3 is 15 amino acids long. The CDR3 bases are TGTGCCAGTAGAGCGGGACTTACTAACCAAGAGACCCAGTACTTC. Its translation is CASRAGLTNQETQYF.

The table lists this clone with a count of one. This chain uses TRBV19 with TRBJ1-2; 7 bases agree with TRBD1. Germline V gives CDR1 LNHDA, CDR2 SQIVND (reference sequence). The CDR3 spans 14 residues. The trim removed 7 bases at V and 3 bases at J, leaving 8 bases unmatched. This CDR3 is CASTPTGWDYGYTF. The CDR3 DNA is TGTGCCAGTACCCCGACAGGGTGGGACTATGGCTACACCTTC.

The rearrangement uses TRBV6-6 and TRBJ2-7; 7 nucleotides align to TRBD1. The CDR3 has 15 amino acids. Trimming removed 4 bases from V and 4 bases from J; junction bases left unmatched: 10. Germline V CDR1 and CDR2: MNHNY, SVGAGI (reference sequence). In nucleotides, the CDR3 is TGTGCCAGCAGTTCCAAGAGACAGGGATGGTACGAGCAGTACTTC. It yields the protein CASSSKRQGWYEQYF.

The chain recombines TRBV27 with TRBJ1-6; 10 bases are shared with TRBD1. The germline gives CDR1 MNHEY, CDR2 SMNVEV (reference sequence). V dropped 6 bases and J dropped 7; count of bases not matched to a gene: 3. The CDR3 totals 14 residues. The CDR3 DNA follows: TGTGCCAGCAGGGGACAGGGGAGAAATTCACCCCTCCACTTT. As protein: CASRGQGRNSPLHF.

V usage is TRBV7-2 and J usage is TRBJ1-1; D uncertain. The V gene lost 2 bases and the J gene lost 4 bases, with 11 bases spanning the gap. There are 14 residues in the CDR3. The germline V gene has CDR1 SGHTA and CDR2 FQGNSA. DNA for the CDR3: TGTGCCAGCAGCTTACGACTCACAACCACTGAAGCTTTCTTT. This codes for CASSLRLTTTEAFF.

The CDR3 reads CASSVDYNEQFF. CDR3 sequence (DNA): TGTGCCAGCAGTGTAGACTACAATGAGCAGTTCTTC. This rearrangement joins TRBV27 to TRBJ2-1; no definite D call. With 5 bases removed from V and 3 bases from J, the gap between germline ends came to 5 bases. This CDR3 is built from 12 residues. CDR1 MNHEY and CDR2 SMNVEV come from the germline V gene (reference sequence).

The chain couples TRBV7-2 to TRBJ1-3, with 8 bases identical to TRBD1. The germline CDR1 and CDR2 sequences are SGHTA and FQGNSA. The CDR3 spans 14 residues. With V trimmed by 5 bases and J by 4 bases, 4 bases remained unmatched. The CDR3 DNA sequence: TGTGCCAGCAGCAGACAGGGGTACGGAAACACCATATATTTT. Translation: CASSRQGYGNTIYF.

The chain has TRBV28 and TRBJ2-7; D might be TRBD1 (6 bases). Germline CDR1 and CDR2: MDHEN and SYDVKM. The CDR3 has 12 amino acids. V lost 7 bases and J lost 2, with 9 bases in between. In DNA form, the CDR3 reads TGTGCCAGCAAGCAGGGGCCCTACGAGCAGTACTTC. It codes for CASKQGPYEQYF.

The chain combines TRBV7-3 with TRBJ2-6, with TRBD1 identical over 9 bases. With V trimmed by 5 bases and J by 4 bases, 12 bases remained unmatched. CDR1 SGHTA and CDR2 FQGTGA come from the germline V gene. CDR3 length equals 18 residues. The CDR3 here is CASSRAGTGYSGANVLTF. The CDR3 DNA is TGTGCCAGCAGCCGAGCCGGGACAGGGTACTCCGGGGCCAACGTCCTGACTTTC.

Of note for this clone: At one end the junction does not follow the germline gene, possibly because of a read error. The chain employs TRBV7-7 and TRBJ2-2; no firm D call. Germline V lookup: CDR1 SSHAT, CDR2 FNYEAQ (reference sequence). The CDR3 covers 16 residues. CDR3 sequence reads: CASSSRLPINTGELFF. The CDR3 DNA sequence: TGTGCTAGCAGCTCTAGGTTACCAATTAACACCGGGGAGCTGTTTTTT.

The chain combines TRBV9 with TRBJ2-1, with TRBD2 identical over 9 bases. Trimming cost V 3 bases and J 4 bases; bases outside gene matches: 5. The CDR3 loop spans 15 amino acids. Germline lookup yields CDR1 SGDLS and CDR2 YYNGEE. The CDR3 here is CASSAGLALYNEQFF. The CDR3, as DNA: TGTGCCAGCAGCGCGGGACTAGCCCTTTACAATGAGCAGTTCTTC.

V and J are TRBV12-5 and TRBJ2-6; 9 bases map to TRBD1. From germline, CDR1 is LGHNT and CDR2 FRNRAP. The V and J ends lost 3 bases and 0 bases, in that order; junction bases with no gene match: 21. The CDR3 consists of 23 residues. The CDR3: CASGFFSIRGQGIFSSGANVLTF. In DNA, the CDR3 is TGTGCTAGTGGTTTCTTTTCAATTCGGGGACAGGGAATATTTTCCTCTGGGGCCAACGTCCTGACTTTC.

The chain carries TRBV30 and TRBJ2-7; D is perhaps TRBD2 (6 bases). V lost 5 bases to trimming and J lost 4 bases, with 15 bases between them. CDR3 size: 13 residues. Germline CDR1 and CDR2: GTSNPN and SVGIG (reference sequence). This CDR3 reads CAWGIGGPYEQYF. CDR3 coding DNA: TGTGCCTGGGGGATCGGAGGGCCTTACGAGCAGTACTTC. The whole variable domain, filled in from reference TRBV30 and TRBJ2-7, reads SQTIHQWPATLVQPVGSPLSLECTVEGTSNPNLYWYRQAAGRGLQLLFYSVGIGQISSEVPQNLSASRPQDRQFILSSKKLLLSDSGFYLCAWGIGGPYEQYFGPGTRLTVT.

The V gene is TRBV10-3, the J gene TRBJ1-1; 7 bases agree with TRBD1. Germline-derived CDR1 and CDR2 are ENHRY and SYGVKD. Trimming at V came to 5 bases and at J to 5 bases, leaving 11 bases not matched to a gene. This CDR3 region has 15 residues. DNA for the CDR3: TGTGCCATCAGTTCAAGAGAAGGGGGCAGGACTGAAGCTTTCTTT. Amino acid sequence: CAISSREGGRTEAFF.

The chain joins TRBV3-1 (or the pseudogene TRBV3-2) to TRBJ2-1; 11 positions agree with TRBD2. CDR1 is LGHDT, CDR2 YNNKEL, per germline (reference sequence). The CDR3 is 15 residues long. V was pared by 4 bases and J by 3 bases, with 2 bases of the junction left unmatched. DNA for the CDR3: TGTGCCAGCAGCCCTAGCGGGAGGAACTACAATGAGCAGTTCTTC. Its protein is CASSPSGRNYNEQFF.

This sequence joins TRBV2 and TRBJ1-4; 7 nucleotides match TRBD1. J lost 7 bases, V lost 6 bases, and 23 bases had no gene match. CDR3 size: 19 residues. Germline V gene data show CDR1 as SNHLY and CDR2 as FYNNEI. The chain's CDR3 is CASRETGTERFPRGEKLFF. DNA for the CDR3: TGTGCCAGCAGGGAGACTGGGACAGAAAGGTTCCCGCGGGGTGAAAAACTGTTTTTT.

The CDR3 is CASSEALRSGREYF. In DNA, the CDR3 is TGTGCCAGCAGTGAAGCGTTGAGAAGCGGGAGAGAGTACTTC. The chain employs TRBV6-1 and TRBJ2-7, with 8 bases identical to TRBD2. Trimming took 0 bases from V and 11 from J; bases not matched to a gene: 9. Germline V gene sequence: CDR1 MNHNS, CDR2 SASEGT. The CDR3 totals 14 residues.